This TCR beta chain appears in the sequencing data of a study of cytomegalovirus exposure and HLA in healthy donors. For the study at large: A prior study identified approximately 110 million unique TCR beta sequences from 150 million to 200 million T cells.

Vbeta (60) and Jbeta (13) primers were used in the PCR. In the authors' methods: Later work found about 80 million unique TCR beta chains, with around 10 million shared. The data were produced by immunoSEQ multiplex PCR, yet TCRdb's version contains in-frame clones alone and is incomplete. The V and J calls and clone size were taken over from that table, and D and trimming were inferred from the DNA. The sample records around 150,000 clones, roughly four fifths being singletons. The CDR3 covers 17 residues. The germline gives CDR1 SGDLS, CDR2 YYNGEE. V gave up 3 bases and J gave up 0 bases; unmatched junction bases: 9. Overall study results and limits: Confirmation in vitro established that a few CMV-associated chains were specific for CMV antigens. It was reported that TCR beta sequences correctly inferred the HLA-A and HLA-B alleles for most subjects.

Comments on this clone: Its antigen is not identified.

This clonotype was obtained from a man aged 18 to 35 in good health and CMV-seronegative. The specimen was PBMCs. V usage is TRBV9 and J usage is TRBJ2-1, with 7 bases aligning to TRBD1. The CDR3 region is CASSEYYRDSSYNEQFF. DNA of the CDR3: TGTGCCAGCAGCGAATATTACCGGGACAGCTCCTACAATGAGCAGTTCTTC.